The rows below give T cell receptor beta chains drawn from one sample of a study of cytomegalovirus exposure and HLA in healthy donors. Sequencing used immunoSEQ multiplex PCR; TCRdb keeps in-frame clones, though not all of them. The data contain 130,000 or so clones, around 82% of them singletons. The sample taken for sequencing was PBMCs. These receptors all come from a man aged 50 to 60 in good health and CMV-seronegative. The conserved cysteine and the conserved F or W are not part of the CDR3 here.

CDR3 protein: SVWTNGNEQF
V gene: TRBV29-1

CDR3 protein: ASSADRGGFYGYT
V gene: TRBV2

CDR3 protein: ASIPASGSLSEQY
V gene: TRBV2

CDR3 protein: ASSDGTGQMY
V gene: TRBV6-4

CDR3 protein: ASTGQGGYQPQH
V gene: TRBV19

CDR3 protein: SVDGTGNEQY
V gene: TRBV29-1

CDR3 protein: ASGQGSFTEAF
V gene: TRBV12-5

CDR3 protein: ASSLEEDEQF
V gene: TRBV5-6

CDR3 protein: ASSEGAGQGMYEQY
V gene: TRBV6-1

CDR3 protein: ASSQGTSGQETQY
V gene: TRBV4-2

CDR3 protein: AISERQGNAGELF
V gene: TRBV10-3

CDR3 protein: SVEEPTSGRYEQY
V gene: TRBV29-1

CDR3 protein: ASSPNVPQGQGYNEQF
V gene: TRBV7-6

CDR3 protein: ASSLASGSSYEQY
V gene: TRBV5-1

CDR3 protein: ASSQHSGISYEQY
V gene: TRBV14

CDR3 protein: ASSPAGSPLH
V gene: TRBV6-5

CDR3 protein: ASSPWRAGGTDTQY
V gene: TRBV27

CDR3 protein: ASRYGGDSNEQF
V gene: TRBV6-5

CDR3 protein: ASSLTGYQPQH
V gene: TRBV6-5

CDR3 protein: ASSPTGTAGQPQH
V gene: TRBV7-2

CDR3 protein: ASGGTPSYEQY
V gene: TRBV2

CDR3 protein: ASSLSGILRNEQY
V gene: TRBV28

CDR3 protein: ASSLGSLMNTEAF
V gene: TRBV13

CDR3 protein: ASSRGQLINQPQH
V gene: TRBV18

CDR3 protein: ASSPPGGTDTQY
V gene: TRBV28

CDR3 protein: ASSPLQGAGEQY
V gene: TRBV11-2

CDR3 protein: ASRPSQGRNTEAF
V gene: TRBV28

CDR3 protein: ASGSGTKSNQPQH
V gene: TRBV2

CDR3 protein: ATSRDRVQETQY
V gene: TRBV15

CDR3 protein: ASSGGIGRSEQY
V gene: TRBV2

CDR3 protein: ASSPRLAGGPYDTGELF
V gene: TRBV7-2

CDR3 protein: ASSLVVGLSSGNTIY
V gene: TRBV7-2

CDR3 protein: ASSPRRQGKTEAF
V gene: TRBV28

CDR3 protein: ATADGVGNQPQH
V gene: TRBV2

CDR3 protein: ASSLRGGRYGETQY
V gene: TRBV19

CDR3 protein: ASSRLETGELF
V gene: TRBV9

CDR3 protein: ASSRTVVADTQY
V gene: TRBV6-5

CDR3 protein: ASSRTGGVNGYT
V gene: TRBV19

CDR3 protein: ASSHKPGLAGDQTQY
V gene: TRBV2

CDR3 protein: ASYTDRGPYEQY
V gene: TRBV2

CDR3 protein: ASSITSRGNQPQH
V gene: TRBV19

CDR3 protein: ASSEQGYNEQF
V gene: TRBV5-1

CDR3 protein: ASSSGQTDTQY
V gene: TRBV5-4

CDR3 protein: AISETGTALNYGYT
V gene: TRBV10-3

CDR3 protein: ASSTWEGGNEKLF
V gene: TRBV19

CDR3 protein: ATQTGPGDTQY
V gene: TRBV5-1

CDR3 protein: ASSQGTGGEYEQY
V gene: TRBV4-3

CDR3 protein: ASSQGRNTEAF
V gene: TRBV25-1

CDR3 protein: ASSEFSSGTYEQY
V gene: TRBV2

CDR3 protein: ASSSQGYTEAF
V gene: TRBV6-6

CDR3 protein: ASSLVGGSNQPQH
V gene: TRBV7-2

CDR3 protein: AISESRGYQPQH
V gene: TRBV10-3

CDR3 protein: ASSLADSSGYT
V gene: TRBV27

CDR3 protein: ASSKGTSNTGELF
V gene: TRBV7-6

CDR3 protein: ASSLLQGARNEQF
V gene: TRBV27

CDR3 protein: ASSPTQGSQPQH
V gene: TRBV18

CDR3 protein: ASSASTGNEQF
V gene: TRBV25-1